The 17 T cell receptor beta chains below were found in one sample sequenced in a study of blood T cell repertoires in COVID-19. Assay used: immunoSEQ multiplex PCR; TCRdb lists only in-frame clones, some missing. The sample lists hundreds of thousands of clones, around 90% occurring once. The sample taken for sequencing was peripheral blood. The receptors shown here come from a man aged 60 to 69 who had recovered from COVID-19.

This chain uses TRBV30 with TRBJ2-1; 8 nucleotides line up with TRBD2. The germline V gene has CDR1 GTSNPN and CDR2 SVGIG (reference sequence). The CDR3 totals 16 residues. J gave up 3 bases and V 0 bases, and 7 bases lay outside the gene matches. CDR3 amino acids: CAWSVGAGVHYNEQFF. Written as DNA, the CDR3 is TGTGCCTGGAGTGTTGGAGCGGGGGTCCACTACAATGAGCAGTTCTTC.

The rearrangement uses TRBV18 and TRBJ2-7, with 7 bases lining up with TRBD1. The V gene's germline CDR1 is KGHSH and CDR2 LQKENI. This CDR3 comprises 14 residues. Trimming removed 4 bases from V and 4 bases from J; junction bases left unmatched: 7. This chain's CDR3 is CASSLQGLGYEQYF. CDR3 bases: TGTGCCAGCTCACTACAGGGGCTTGGTTACGAGCAGTACTTC.

The genes are TRBV19 and TRBJ1-4; TRBD1 aligns across 9 bases. CDR1 LNHDA and CDR2 SQIVND come from the germline V gene (reference sequence). The CDR3 is 17 amino acids. The V segment lost 2 bases and the J segment 8 bases; nucleotides outside the gene matches: 12. CDR3 DNA: TGTGCCAGTAGTATAAGAGGCGGGGGACAGGGAGAAGAAAAACTGTTTTTT. Translating it yields CASSIRGGGQGEEKLFF.

The rearrangement uses TRBV6-4 and TRBJ2-5, with a tentative D call TRBD1 (6 bases). There are 14 residues in the CDR3. Germline V CDR1 and CDR2: MRHNA, SNTAGT. Trimming pared 5 bases from V and 1 base from J, leaving 11 bases between. This chain's CDR3 is CASSPWDIQETQYF. DNA of the CDR3: TGTGCCAGCAGTCCCTGGGACATCCAAGAGACCCAGTACTTC.

This chain joins TRBV21-1 and TRBJ1-2; TRBD1 is taken as the D call from the table, unchecked against the DNA. TRBV21-1 is a listed pseudogene. This CDR3 region has 10 residues. The CDR3 nucleotides are TGTGCCAGCTCGGACAGGGGATACACCTTC. As protein: CASSDRGYTF.

The chain is built from TRBV19 and TRBJ1-5; D uncertain. CDR3 size: 15 residues. Germline V gene data show CDR1 as LNHDA and CDR2 as SQIVND (reference sequence). V lost 2 bases to trimming and J lost 6 bases, with 14 bases between them. The CDR3 nucleotides read TGTGCCAGTAGTATAAACAGTGGCGAGGGTCAGCCCCAGCATTTT. Its protein product is CASSINSGEGQPQHF.

V gene TRBV2 combines with J gene TRBJ1-2, with unresolved D. This CDR3 is built from 15 residues. Germline loops: CDR1 SNHLY, CDR2 FYNNEI. Trimming removed 1 base at V and 4 bases at J, with 13 bases between. The CDR3 nucleotides read TGTGCCAGCAGTGAAGGGGCTGGGTTCTCCTATGGCTACACCTTC. It is translated as CASSEGAGFSYGYTF.

V gene TRBV5-6 combines with J gene TRBJ1-6; D not certain. The CDR3 extends over 15 amino acids. Germline loops: CDR1 SGHDT, CDR2 YYEEEE. Trimming cost V 1 base and J 9 bases, with 14 bases left between them. CDR3 in DNA: TGTGCCAGCAGCTTGATCGTGACGGCGGGTTCACCCCTCCACTTT. Its translation: CASSLIVTAGSPLHF. Full variable domain (outside the CDR3, taken from reference TRBV5-6 and TRBJ1-6): DAGVTQSPTHLIKTRGQQVTLRCSPKSGHDTVSWYQQALGQGPQFIFQYYEEEERQRGNFPDRFSGHQFPNYSSELNVNALLLGDSALYLCASSLIVTAGSPLHFGNGTRLTVT.

The chain links TRBV9 to TRBJ2-1, with D unresolved. CDR1 is SGDLS, CDR2 YYNGEE, per germline. The CDR3 has 13 amino acids. Trimming left V 0 bases short and J 8 bases short, with 9 bases between. The CDR3 is CASSVASWDEQFF. CDR3 sequence (DNA): TGTGCCAGCAGCGTAGCTAGTTGGGATGAGCAGTTCTTC.

This clone was seen a few times. The V and J genes are TRBV4-1 and TRBJ2-7, with a possible D match to TRBD2 (7 bases). This CDR3 has 15 residues. The germline V and J ends were trimmed by 3 bases and 2 bases, with 14 bases remaining between them. The germline V gene encodes CDR1 MGHRA and CDR2 YSYEKL. DNA of the CDR3: TGCGCCAGCAGCCAGGGAGGGGGGGCCCCCTACGAGCAGTACTTC. Translation gives CASSQGGGAPYEQYF.

V gene TRBV4-1 combines with J gene TRBJ1-5, with a tentative D call TRBD1 (6 bases). The V gene's germline CDR1 is MGHRA and CDR2 YSYEKL. CDR3 size: 14 residues. The V gene lost 6 bases and the J gene lost 7 bases, with 16 bases spanning the gap. CDR3 sequence (DNA): TGCGCCAGCAGTCAAACAGGGTCACTCCAGCCCCAGCATTTT. Translation gives CASSQTGSLQPQHF.

The J gene is TRBJ2-7, the V gene TRBV13; 10 bases match TRBD1. Losses at the gene ends were 5 bases for V and 6 bases for J; bases not matched to a gene: 10. The CDR3 extends over 15 amino acids. The germline CDR1 and CDR2 sequences are PRHDT and FYEKMQ (reference sequence). CDR3 coding DNA: TGTGCCAGCAGCCCGCGACAGGGGGCGCCCTCCGAGCAGTACGTC. Translated, it gives CASSPRQGAPSEQYV.

The rearrangement links TRBV2 to TRBJ2-1, with a possible D match to TRBD1 (6 bases). The CDR3 loop spans 16 amino acids. Germline values: CDR1 SNHLY, CDR2 FYNNEI. V lost 2 bases and J 4 bases, leaving 15 bases between the germline ends. The CDR3 DNA follows: TGTGCCAGCAGTGAATGGGCAGGGGTGAGGTACAATGAGCAGTTCTTC. Its translation is CASSEWAGVRYNEQFF.

The rearrangement joins TRBV6-5 to TRBJ1-2; 8 bases fit TRBD1. Germline CDR1 is MNHEY and CDR2 is SVGAGI. Unmatched junction bases numbered 14, after V lost 10 bases and J lost 4 bases. The CDR3 runs to 15 residues. CDR3 in amino acids: CATSTRDRLTYGYTF. Written as DNA, the CDR3 is TGTGCCACTTCGACCCGGGACAGGCTTACCTATGGCTACACCTTC.

The chain carries TRBV5-6 and TRBJ2-2; D might be TRBD1 (7 bases). Germline loops: CDR1 SGHDT, CDR2 YYEEEE. Trimming took off 4 bases at V and 1 base at J, with 23 bases between the two ends. The CDR3 has 19 residues. The chain's CDR3 is CASSLRGWAGGLNTGELFF. The CDR3 DNA is TGTGCCAGCAGCCTGAGGGGTTGGGCAGGGGGGCTGAACACCGGGGAGCTGTTTTTT.

A few counts support this clone. The rearrangement uses TRBV5-1 and TRBJ2-7; 8 bases map to TRBD1. The CDR3 runs to 16 residues. The trim removed 4 bases at V and 2 bases at J, leaving 11 bases unmatched. Germline V gene lookup returns CDR1 SGHRS and CDR2 YFSETQ. Here the CDR3 DNA reads TGCGCCAGCAGCCAGTCCCAGGGGGCGAGTACCTACGAGCAGTACTTC. This sequence encodes CASSQSQGASTYEQYF.

The gene calls are TRBV5-1 and TRBJ2-4; 11 bases line up with TRBD1. V dropped 4 bases and J dropped 1; count of bases not matched to a gene: 22. The CDR3 is 22 amino acids. CDR1 is SGHRS and CDR2 is YFSETQ in the germline V gene. CDR3 loop: CASSARTGGTTSSGEAKNIQYF. The DNA for the CDR3 is TGCGCCAGCAGCGCCCGGACAGGGGGCACGACTTCTAGCGGGGAGGCCAAAAACATTCAGTACTTC.